This TCR beta chain was recorded in a study of blood T cell repertoires in COVID-19. The CDR3 runs to 15 residues. Looked up from germline, CDR1 is SGHRS and CDR2 is YFSETQ. The V segment lost 2 bases and the J segment 3 bases; nucleotides outside the gene matches: 4. Only in-frame clones appear in the TCRdb table, and some are missing; sequencing was by immunoSEQ multiplex PCR. The sample holds 330,000 or so clones; 80% to 90% are singletons and the top ten take around 5%. Sequencing used PBMCs or T cells enriched from blood (not recorded which). The chain has TRBV5-1 and TRBJ1-1; TRBD1 matches at 10 bases. The sequence came from a man in his thirties or forties who had recovered from COVID-19. As DNA, the CDR3 is TGCGCCAGCAGCTTTAGGACAGGGGGGGACACTGAAGCTTTCTTT. Its protein is CASSFRTGGDTEAFF.